This TCR beta chain was observed in a study of regulatory T cells in long-lasting Graves disease. Findings of the study overall: Accuracy might have suffered from few samples. Persistent disease favored TRBV28, TRBJ1-2 and TRBJ2-5. New patients shared 800 to 1,000 public clonotypes, and persistent patients shared more, with fewer than 3,500. Relative to newly diagnosed Graves' patients, persistent ones had lower TCR diversity.

Construction of the TCR beta libraries employed iRepertoire HTBI primers in conjunction with Arm-PCR of CDR3 regions. TCRdb processed the multiplex PCR reads anew with MiXCR; each CDR3 protein has one entry. The sample carries 300,000 to 400,000 distinct CDR3 sequences, about a sixth recorded once. The germline gives CDR1 SGHRS, CDR2 YFSETQ. The CDR3 contains 16 residues. Unmatched junction bases numbered 8, after V lost 3 bases and J lost 7 bases. The time point: newly diagnosed GD, antithyroid drugs for less than 3 months. PBMC-derived RNA was used for the TCR library. This clonotype was detected many times. As yet, its antigen is unknown. These data were also filed under a second study, of T cells in Graves' hyperthyroidism and ophthalmopathy.

The sample in question was peripheral blood mononuclear cells (PBMCs), obtained at new diagnosis, from a patient treated with antithyroid drugs. The source is a man between 40 and 49 years old with Graves disease. The rearrangement uses TRBV5-1 and TRBJ2-1; 12 bases map to TRBD2. In DNA form, the CDR3 reads TGCGCCAGCAGCTGGGGCCCTAGCGGGGGGGCGAATGAGCAGTTCTTC. It specifies CASSWGPSGGANEQFF.